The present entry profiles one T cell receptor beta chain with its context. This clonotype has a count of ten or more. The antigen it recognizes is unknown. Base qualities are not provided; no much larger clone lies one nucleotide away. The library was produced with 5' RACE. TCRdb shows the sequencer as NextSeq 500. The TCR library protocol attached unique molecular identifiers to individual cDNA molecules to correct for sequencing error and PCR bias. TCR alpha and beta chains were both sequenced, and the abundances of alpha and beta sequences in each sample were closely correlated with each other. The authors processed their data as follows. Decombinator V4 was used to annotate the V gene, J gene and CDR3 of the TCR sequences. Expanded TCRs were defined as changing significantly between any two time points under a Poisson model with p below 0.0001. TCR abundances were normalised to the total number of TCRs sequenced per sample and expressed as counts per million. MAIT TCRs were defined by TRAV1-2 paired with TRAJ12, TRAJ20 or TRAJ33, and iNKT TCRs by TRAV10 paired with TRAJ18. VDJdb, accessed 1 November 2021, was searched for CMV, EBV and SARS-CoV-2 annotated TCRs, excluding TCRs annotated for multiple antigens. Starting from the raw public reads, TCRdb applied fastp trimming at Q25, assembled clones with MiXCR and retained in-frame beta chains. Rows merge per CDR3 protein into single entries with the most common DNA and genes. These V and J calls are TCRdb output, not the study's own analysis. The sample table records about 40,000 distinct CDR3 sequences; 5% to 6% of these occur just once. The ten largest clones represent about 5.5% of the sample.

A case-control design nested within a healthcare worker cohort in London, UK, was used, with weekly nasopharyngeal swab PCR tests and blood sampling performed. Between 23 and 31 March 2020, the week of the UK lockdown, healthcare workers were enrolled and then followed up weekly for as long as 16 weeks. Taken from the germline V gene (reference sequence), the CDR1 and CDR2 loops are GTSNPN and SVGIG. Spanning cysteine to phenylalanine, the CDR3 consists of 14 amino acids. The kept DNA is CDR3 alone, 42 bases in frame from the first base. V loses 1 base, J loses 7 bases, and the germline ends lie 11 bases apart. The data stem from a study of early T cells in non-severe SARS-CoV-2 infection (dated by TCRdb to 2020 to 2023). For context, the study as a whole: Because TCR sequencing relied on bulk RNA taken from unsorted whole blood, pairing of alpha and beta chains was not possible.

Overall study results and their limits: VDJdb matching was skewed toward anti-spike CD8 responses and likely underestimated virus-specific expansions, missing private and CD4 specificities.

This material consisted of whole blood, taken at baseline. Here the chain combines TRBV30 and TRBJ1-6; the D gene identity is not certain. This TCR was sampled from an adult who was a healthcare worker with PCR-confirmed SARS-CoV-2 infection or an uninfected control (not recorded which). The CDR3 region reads CAWSAGLGNSPLHF. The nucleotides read TGTGCCTGGAGTGCTGGGTTGGGGAATTCACCCCTCCACTTT. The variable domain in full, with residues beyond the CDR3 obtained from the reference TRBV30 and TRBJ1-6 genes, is SQTIHQWPATLVQPVGSPLSLECTVEGTSNPNLYWYRQAAGRGLQLLFYSVGIGQISSEVPQNLSASRPQDRQFILSSKKLLLSDSGFYLCAWSAGLGNSPLHFGNGTRLTVT.